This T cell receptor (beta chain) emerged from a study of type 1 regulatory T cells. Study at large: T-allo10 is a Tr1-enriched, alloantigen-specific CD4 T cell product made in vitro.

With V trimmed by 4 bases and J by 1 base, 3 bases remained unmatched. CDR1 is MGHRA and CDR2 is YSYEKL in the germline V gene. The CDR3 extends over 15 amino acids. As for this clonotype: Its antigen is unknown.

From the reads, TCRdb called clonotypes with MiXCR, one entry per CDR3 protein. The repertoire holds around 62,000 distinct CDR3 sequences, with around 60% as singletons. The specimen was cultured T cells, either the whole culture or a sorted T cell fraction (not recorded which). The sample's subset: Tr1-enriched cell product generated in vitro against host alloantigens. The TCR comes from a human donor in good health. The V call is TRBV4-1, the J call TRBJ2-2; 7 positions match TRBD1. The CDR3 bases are TGCGCCAGCAGCCCCCGACAGGGGAACACCGGGGAGCTGTTTTTT. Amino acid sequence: CASSPRQGNTGELFF.